The 7 T cell receptor beta chains below come from one sample, sequenced in a study of T cells after yellow fever vaccination. TCRdb re-called the 5' RACE reads through MiXCR, storing one row per CDR3 protein. Of some 350,000 distinct CDR3 sequences in the sample, around 4.1% were seen once. The sample in question was PBMCs, obtained 5 days after the yellow fever booster vaccination. Source of these receptors: a young man who received the YFV17D yellow fever vaccine.

The DNA for the CDR3 is TGCGCCAGCAGCCAAGATCTGGACAGGGAGTTCGGTCAGCGTCAGCCCCAGCATTTT. Its translation: CASSQDLDREFGQRQPQHF. The chain is built from TRBV4-3 and TRBJ1-5; 8 positions match TRBD1. Germline CDR1 and CDR2: LGHNA and YSLEER. Trimming took 0 bases from V and 6 from J; bases not matched to a gene: 16. CDR3 length: 19 residues.

This clonotype was seen only a few times. The chain employs TRBV18 and TRBJ2-5; the D gene is possibly TRBD1 (6 bases). Trimming cost V 6 bases and J 6 bases, with 23 bases left between them. The CDR3 length is 16 residues. From germline, CDR1 is KGHSH and CDR2 LQKENI. The CDR3 nucleotides read TGTGCCAGCTCGACGGACAGATCAATGGTTGAAAAGACCCAGTACTTC. Residues: CASSTDRSMVEKTQYF. The full variable domain, rest sourced from reference TRBV18 and TRBJ2-5, is NAGVMQNPRHLVRRRGQEARLRCSPMKGHSHVYWYRQLPEEGLKFMVYLQKENIIDESGMPKERFSAEFPKEGPSILRIQQVVRGDSAAYFCASSTDRSMVEKTQYFGPGTRLLVL.

The chain links TRBV20-1 to TRBJ2-3; 8 bases match TRBD1. Trimming at V came to 0 bases and at J to 10 bases, leaving 6 bases not matched to a gene. The CDR3 is made up of 13 amino acids. The V gene's germline CDR1 is DFQATT and CDR2 SNEGSKA (reference sequence). The CDR3 DNA reads as TGCAGTGCTAGAGAAGATCAACAGGGGGCGCAGTATTTT. Its protein product is CSAREDQQGAQYF.

This clonotype was recorded a few times. CDR3 protein: CAWSRGNYYGYTF. In DNA form, the CDR3 reads TGTGCCTGGAGTAGGGGGAACTACTATGGCTACACCTTC. The rearrangement joins TRBV30 to TRBJ1-2; tentatively, D is TRBD1 (6 bases). The length of the CDR3 is 13 residues. The V end was cut by 2 bases, the J end by 3 bases, with 10 bases between. The germline V gene has CDR1 GTSNPN and CDR2 SVGIG (reference sequence).

This sequence joins TRBV4-1 and TRBJ1-5; the match to TRBD1 covers 7 bases. Losses at the gene ends were 0 bases for V and 2 bases for J; bases not matched to a gene: 4. Germline values: CDR1 MGHRA, CDR2 YSYEKL. This CDR3 contains 16 residues. The CDR3 nucleotides read TGCGCCAGCAGCCAAGATCGTGGACAGGGCAATCAGCCCCAGCATTTT. It is translated as CASSQDRGQGNQPQHF.

This chain joins TRBV11-2 and TRBJ2-7, with D possibly being TRBD1 or TRBD2 (5 bases each). Per the germline V gene, CDR1 is SGHAT and CDR2 is FQNNGV. The ends were cut back, 4 bases at V and 2 bases at J, with 18 bases in the middle. This CDR3 contains 16 residues. CDR3 residues: CASSSSRGTGPYEQYF. In DNA form, the CDR3 reads TGTGCCAGCAGCTCTTCCCGAGGGACGGGACCCTACGAGCAGTACTTC.

The V gene is TRBV10-3, the J gene TRBJ2-7; possibly TRBD1 for D (5 bases). The CDR3 is made up of 13 amino acids. The germline V gene has CDR1 ENHRY and CDR2 SYGVKD. Between the trimmed V and J ends, which lost 8 bases and 3 bases, there was a span of 14 bases. DNA of the CDR3: TGTGCCATCGGCAGTGGGGCCCTCTACGAGCAGTACTTC. Amino acid sequence: CAIGSGALYEQYF.